This T cell receptor beta chain derives from a study of control samples from healthy donors and cancer patients. Libraries were prepared by immunoSEQ multiplex PCR; TCRdb keeps only in-frame clonotypes and omits some of them. The sample lists some 130,000 clones, around 90% occurring once. Germline lookup yields CDR1 SNHLY and CDR2 FYNNEI. The J segment lost 7 bases and the V segment lost 8 bases, leaving 16 bases of the junction unmatched. The CDR3 contains 15 residues. This sequence originates from a middle-aged man in good health. The genes are TRBV2 and TRBJ1-2; 7 positions match TRBD1. Material: blood. CDR3 residues: CASDPDRASHGGYTF. CDR3 nucleotides: TGTGCCAGCGACCCCGACAGGGCTTCTCATGGTGGCTACACCTTC.